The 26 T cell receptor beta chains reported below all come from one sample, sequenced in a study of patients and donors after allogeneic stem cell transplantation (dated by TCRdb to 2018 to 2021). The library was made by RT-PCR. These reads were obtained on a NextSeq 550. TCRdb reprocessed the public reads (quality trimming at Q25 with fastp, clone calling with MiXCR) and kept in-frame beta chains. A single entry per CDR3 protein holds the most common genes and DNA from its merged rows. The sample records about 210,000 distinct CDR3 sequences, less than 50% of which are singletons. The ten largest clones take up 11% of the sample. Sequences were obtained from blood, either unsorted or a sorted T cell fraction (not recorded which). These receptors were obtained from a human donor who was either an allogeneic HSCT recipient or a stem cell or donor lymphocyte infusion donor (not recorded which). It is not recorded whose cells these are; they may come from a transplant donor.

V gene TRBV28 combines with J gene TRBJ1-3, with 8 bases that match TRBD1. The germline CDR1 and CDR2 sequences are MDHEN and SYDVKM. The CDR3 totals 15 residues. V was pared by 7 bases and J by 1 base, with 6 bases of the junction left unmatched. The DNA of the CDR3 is TGTGCCAGCATTTCCAGGGGGCATTCTGGAAACACCATATATTTT. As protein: CASISRGHSGNTIYF.

The CDR3 reads CASPLKGSGANVLTF. The CDR3 DNA follows: TGTGCCAGCCCCCTCAAGGGCTCTGGGGCCAACGTCCTGACTTTC. The chain is built from TRBV12-3 or TRBV12-4 and TRBJ2-6, with D uncertain. The CDR3 runs to 15 residues. The V and J ends lost 8 bases and 0 bases respectively, with 11 bases between them.

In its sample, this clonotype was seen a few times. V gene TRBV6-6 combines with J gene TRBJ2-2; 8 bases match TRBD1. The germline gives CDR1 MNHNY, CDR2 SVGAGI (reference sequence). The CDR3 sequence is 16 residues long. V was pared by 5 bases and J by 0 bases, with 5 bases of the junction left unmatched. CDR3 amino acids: CASSQGQAANTGELFF. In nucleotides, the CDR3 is TGTGCCAGCAGTCAGGGACAGGCTGCGAACACCGGGGAGCTGTTTTTT.

CDR3 loop: CASSLGVRGTEAFF. The CDR3, as DNA: TGTGCCAGCAGCTTGGGGGTCCGGGGCACTGAAGCTTTCTTT. This chain connects TRBV7-8 to TRBJ1-1; possibly TRBD1 for D (5 bases). CDR1 is SGHVS, CDR2 FQNEAQ, per germline. The CDR3 has 14 residues. The ends were cut back, 3 bases at V and 4 bases at J, with 12 bases in the middle.

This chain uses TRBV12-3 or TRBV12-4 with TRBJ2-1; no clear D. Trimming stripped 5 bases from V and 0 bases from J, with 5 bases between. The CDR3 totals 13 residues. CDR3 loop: CASSQNSYNEQFF. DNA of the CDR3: TGTGCCAGCAGTCAGAACTCCTACAATGAGCAGTTCTTC.

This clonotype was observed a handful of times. CDR3 in DNA: TGTGCCAGCAGCCCCCGGGACTCCGGGACACCCCTCCACTTT. Amino acids: CASSPRDSGTPLHF. V usage is TRBV3-1 and J usage is TRBJ1-6; possibly TRBD1 for D (5 bases). Germline V gene sequence: CDR1 LGHDT, CDR2 YNNKEL (reference sequence). V was trimmed by 4 bases and J by 11 bases, leaving 15 bases between them. This CDR3 is 14 amino acids long.

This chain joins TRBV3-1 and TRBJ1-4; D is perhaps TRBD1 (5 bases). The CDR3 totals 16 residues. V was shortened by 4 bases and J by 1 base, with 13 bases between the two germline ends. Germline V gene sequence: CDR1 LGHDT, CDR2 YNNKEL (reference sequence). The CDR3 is CASSLAGGGTNEKLFF. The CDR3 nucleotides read TGTGCCAGCAGCCTCGCAGGTGGGGGAACTAATGAAAAACTGTTTTTT.

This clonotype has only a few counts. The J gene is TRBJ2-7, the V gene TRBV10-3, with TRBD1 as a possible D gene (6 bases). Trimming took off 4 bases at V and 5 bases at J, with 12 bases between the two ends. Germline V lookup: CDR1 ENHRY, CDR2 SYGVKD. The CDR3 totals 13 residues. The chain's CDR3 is CAISVLQGNEQYF. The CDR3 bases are TGTGCCATCAGTGTCCTACAGGGTAACGAGCAGTACTTC.

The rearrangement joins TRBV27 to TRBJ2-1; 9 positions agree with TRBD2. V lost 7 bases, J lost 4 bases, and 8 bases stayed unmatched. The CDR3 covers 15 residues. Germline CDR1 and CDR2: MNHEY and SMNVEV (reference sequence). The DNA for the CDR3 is TGTGCCAGCACCCTTTCGGCGGGGGGGTACAATGAGCAGTTCTTC. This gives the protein CASTLSAGGYNEQFF.

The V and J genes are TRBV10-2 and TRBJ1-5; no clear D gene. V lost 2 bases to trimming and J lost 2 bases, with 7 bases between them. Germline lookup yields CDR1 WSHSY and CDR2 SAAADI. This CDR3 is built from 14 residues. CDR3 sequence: CASSENNGNQPQHF. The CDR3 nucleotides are TGCGCCAGCAGTGAGAACAACGGCAATCAGCCCCAGCATTTT.

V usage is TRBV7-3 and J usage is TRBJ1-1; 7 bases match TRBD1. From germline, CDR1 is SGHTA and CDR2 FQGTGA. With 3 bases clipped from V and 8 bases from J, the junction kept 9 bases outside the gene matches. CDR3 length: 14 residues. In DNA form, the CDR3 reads TGTGCCAGCAGCTTGGAATTTGGGACAGACGAAGCTTTCTTT. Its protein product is CASSLEFGTDEAFF.

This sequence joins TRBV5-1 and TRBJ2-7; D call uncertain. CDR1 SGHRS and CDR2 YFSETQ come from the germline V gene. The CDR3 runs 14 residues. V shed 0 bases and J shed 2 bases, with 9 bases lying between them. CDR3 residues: CASSLGAGAYEQYF. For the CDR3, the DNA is TGCGCCAGCAGCTTGGGGGCCGGAGCCTACGAGCAGTACTTC.

CDR3 coding DNA: TGTGCCACCAGCACCCGGACGGGCTACACCGGGGAGCTGTTTTTT. Its protein is CATSTRTGYTGELFF. The chain uses TRBV15 and TRBJ2-2; D not resolved. The CDR3 is 15 amino acids. Germline-derived CDR1 and CDR2 are LNHNV and YYDKDF (reference sequence). With 4 bases removed from V and 3 bases from J, the gap between germline ends came to 12 bases.

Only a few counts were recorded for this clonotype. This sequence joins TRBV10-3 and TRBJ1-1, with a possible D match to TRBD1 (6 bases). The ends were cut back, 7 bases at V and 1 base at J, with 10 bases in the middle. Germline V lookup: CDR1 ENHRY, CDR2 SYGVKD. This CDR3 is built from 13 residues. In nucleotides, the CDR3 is TGTGCCATCAATGGACAGAAGAACACTGAAGCTTTCTTT. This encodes CAINGQKNTEAFF.

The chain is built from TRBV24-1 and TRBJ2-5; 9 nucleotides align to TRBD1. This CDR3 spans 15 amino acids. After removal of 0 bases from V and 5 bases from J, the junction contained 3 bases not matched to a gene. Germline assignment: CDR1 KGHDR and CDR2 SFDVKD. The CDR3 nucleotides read TGTGCCACCAGTGATTTGGGACAGGGGTTGGAGACCCAGTACTTC. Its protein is CATSDLGQGLETQYF.

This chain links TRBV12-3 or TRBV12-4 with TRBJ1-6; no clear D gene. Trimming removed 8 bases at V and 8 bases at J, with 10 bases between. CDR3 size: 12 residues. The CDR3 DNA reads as TGTGCCAGCGGAGAGAGGTATTCACCCCTCCACTTT. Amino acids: CASGERYSPLHF.

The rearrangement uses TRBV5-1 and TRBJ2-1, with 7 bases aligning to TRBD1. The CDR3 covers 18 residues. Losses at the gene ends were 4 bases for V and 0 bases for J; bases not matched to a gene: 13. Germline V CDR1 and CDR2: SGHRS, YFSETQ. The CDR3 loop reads CASSPGQSNLNSYNEQFF. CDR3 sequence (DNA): TGCGCCAGCAGCCCGGGACAGTCTAATTTGAACTCCTACAATGAGCAGTTCTTC.

CDR3 nucleotides: TGCAGTGCTAGTAACTGGGGTGAAGCTTTCTTT. Its protein product is CSASNWGEAFF. This chain uses TRBV20-1 with TRBJ1-1; D is unclear. Trimming stripped 3 bases from V and 7 bases from J, with 9 bases between. Germline loops: CDR1 DFQATT, CDR2 SNEGSKA (reference sequence). The CDR3 runs to 11 residues.

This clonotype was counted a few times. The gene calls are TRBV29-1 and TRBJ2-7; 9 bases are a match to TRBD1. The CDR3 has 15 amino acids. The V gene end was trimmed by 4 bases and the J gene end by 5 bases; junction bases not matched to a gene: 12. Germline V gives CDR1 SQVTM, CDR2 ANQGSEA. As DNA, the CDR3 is TGCAGCGTTGTTTATAGGGACAGGGTAGACGACGAGCAGTACTTC. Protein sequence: CSVVYRDRVDDEQYF.

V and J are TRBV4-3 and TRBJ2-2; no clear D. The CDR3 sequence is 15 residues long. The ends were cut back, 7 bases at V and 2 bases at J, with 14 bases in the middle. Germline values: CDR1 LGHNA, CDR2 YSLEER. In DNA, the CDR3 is TGCGCCAGCACCCTTGAGACAATCAACACCGGGGAGCTGTTTTTT. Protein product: CASTLETINTGELFF.

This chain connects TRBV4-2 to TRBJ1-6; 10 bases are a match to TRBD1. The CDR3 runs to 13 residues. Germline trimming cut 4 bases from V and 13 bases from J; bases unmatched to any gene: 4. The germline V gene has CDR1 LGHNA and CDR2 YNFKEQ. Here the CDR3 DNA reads TGTGCCAGCAGCCGGACAGGGGGTAGTCCCCTCCACTTT. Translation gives CASSRTGGSPLHF.

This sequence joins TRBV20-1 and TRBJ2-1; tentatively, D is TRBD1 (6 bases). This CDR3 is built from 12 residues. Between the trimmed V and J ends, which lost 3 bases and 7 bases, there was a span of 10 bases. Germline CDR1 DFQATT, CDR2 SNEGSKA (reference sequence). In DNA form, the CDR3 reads TGCAGTGCTAGCAGGGGAAAGAATGAGCAGTTCTTC. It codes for CSASRGKNEQFF.

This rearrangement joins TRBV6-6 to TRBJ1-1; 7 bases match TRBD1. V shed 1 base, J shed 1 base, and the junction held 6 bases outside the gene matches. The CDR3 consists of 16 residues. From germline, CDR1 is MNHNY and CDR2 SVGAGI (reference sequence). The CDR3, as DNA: TGTGCCAGCAGTTACTTTTTCGGACAGGCGAACACTGAAGCTTTCTTT. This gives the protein CASSYFFGQANTEAFF.

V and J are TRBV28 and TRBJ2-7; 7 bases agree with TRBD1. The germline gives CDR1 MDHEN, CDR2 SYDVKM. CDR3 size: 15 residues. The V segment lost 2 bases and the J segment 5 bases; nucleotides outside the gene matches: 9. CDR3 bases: TGTGCCAGCAGTTTAAGGGGGCTGACTCCGCACGAGCAGTACTTC. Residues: CASSLRGLTPHEQYF.

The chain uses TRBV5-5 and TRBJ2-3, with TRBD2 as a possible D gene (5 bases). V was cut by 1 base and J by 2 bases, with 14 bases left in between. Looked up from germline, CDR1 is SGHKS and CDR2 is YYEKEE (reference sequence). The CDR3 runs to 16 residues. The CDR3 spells CASSLLPQRITDTQYF. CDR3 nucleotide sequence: TGTGCCAGCAGCTTGCTCCCTCAGCGGATCACAGATACGCAGTATTTT.

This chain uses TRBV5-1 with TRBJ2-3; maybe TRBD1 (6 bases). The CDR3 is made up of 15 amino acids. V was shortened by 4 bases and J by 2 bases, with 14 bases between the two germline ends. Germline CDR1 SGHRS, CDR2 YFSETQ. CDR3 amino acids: CASSHNGQNTDTQYF. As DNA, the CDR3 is TGCGCCAGCAGCCACAATGGACAGAACACAGATACGCAGTATTTT.